The source of this TCR beta chain is a study of cytomegalovirus exposure and HLA in healthy donors. Study-level findings and limits: Analysis performed later found approximately 17,000 TCR beta sequences associated with HLA alleles at 0.05 false discovery rate. Clonal expansion was found to be greater in HLA-associated TCR beta chains than in equally common others in a later analysis. Productive rates of about 90% or about 30% were seen for most TCR beta V segments in an earlier analysis.

13 Jbeta primers and 60 Vbeta primers were used for the PCR. Using immunoSEQ multiplex PCR, the repertoire was profiled, and TCRdb retains in-frame clones only, with some absent. The data hold around 110,000 clones, with 60% to 75% observed a single time. The CDR3 totals 15 residues. Germline V gene sequence: CDR1 SGHTA, CDR2 FQGTGA. Trimming shortened V by 2 bases and J by 4 bases, and 14 bases separated the two germline ends. Donors counted as nominally healthy when sampled, yet unrecorded immune exposures were likely. About this clone itself: Its antigen is not known.

The rearrangement uses TRBV7-3 and TRBJ1-1, with TRBD1 as a possible D gene (5 bases). The sample consisted of PBMCs. The sequence was obtained from a male donor in good health and CMV-seropositive. The CDR3 region is CASSLEGLDSTEAFF. The CDR3 DNA sequence: TGTGCCAGCAGCTTAGAGGGACTTGATAGCACTGAAGCTTTCTTT.